This T cell receptor beta chain is from a study of blood T cell repertoires in COVID-19. Profiling relied on immunoSEQ multiplex PCR, and the TCRdb table lists in-frame clones only, not all of them. The sample records 150,000 to 200,000 clones, 82% being singletons. The CDR3 sequence is 14 residues long. Germline loops: CDR1 MGHRA, CDR2 YSYEKL. J was trimmed by 2 bases and V by 2 bases; bases with no gene match: 2. This clone has just a few counts. This TCR was sampled from a woman aged 55-69 years with COVID-19, enrolled during active disease. The sample comprised peripheral blood. The chain employs TRBV4-1 and TRBJ2-7; the match to TRBD2 covers 8 bases. Written as DNA, the CDR3 is TGCGCCAGCAGCCAACTCGGGAGGGCCTACGAGCAGTACTTC. It translates to CASSQLGRAYEQYF.